This is a list of T cell receptor beta chains from one sample in a study of beta chain features in type 1 diabetes. Assay used: immunoSEQ multiplex PCR; TCRdb lists only in-frame clones, some missing. The data show 250,000 to 350,000 clones, more than 13% seen once. Source material: naive CD4+ T cells from blood. The receptors were gathered from a man aged 30-40 years with type 1 diabetes. Both conserved end residues are part of each CDR3. A D gene is named only where the DNA matches it firmly. The size of a clone is reported for some rows only, either as once, few or many, or as a class for expanded clones.

J gene | D gene | V gene | clone size | CDR3 DNA | CDR3 protein
TRBJ1-1 | - | TRBV25-1 | few | TGTGCCAGCAGTGCACGGGTCGACACTGAAGCTTTCTTT | CASSARVDTEAFF
TRBJ1-1 | - | TRBV7-9 | - | TGTGCCAGCAGCTTATTGACTTTGAACACTGAAGCTTTCTTT | CASSLLTLNTEAFF
TRBJ2-5 | - | TRBV5-6 | - | TGTGCCAGCAGTTCCGGGAAGAGAGAGACCCAGTACTTC | CASSSGKRETQYF
TRBJ1-4 | - | TRBV29-1 | few | TGCAGCGTCGAGGGAGGTGCAACTAATGAAAAACTGTTTTTT | CSVEGGATNEKLFF
TRBJ2-1 | TRBD2 | TRBV11-2 | few | TGTGCCAGCAGCCCAAGAGGACTAGCGGGATACAATGAGCAGTTCTTC | CASSPRGLAGYNEQFF
TRBJ2-1 | - | TRBV4-2 | few | TGTGCCAGCAGCCAACGACCAGGAAAACTTAACAATGAGCAGTTCTTC | CASSQRPGKLNNEQFF
TRBJ2-6 | - | TRBV28 | few | TGTGCCAGCAGTCCATCAGGGTCTGGGGCCAACGTCCTGACTTTC | CASSPSGSGANVLTF
TRBJ2-4 | - | TRBV5-8 | - | TGTGCCAGCAGCCTAGGAGGAGTGGAAAACATTCAGTACTTC | CASSLGGVENIQYF
TRBJ2-7 | TRBD2 | TRBV7-3 | few | TGTGCCAGCAGCCTGCTAGCGGGAGACTACGAGCAGTACTTC | CASSLLAGDYEQYF
TRBJ2-7 | TRBD1 | TRBV7-2 | few | TGTGCCAGCAGCTTCGGACAGGGCGAGCAGTACTTC | CASSFGQGEQYF
TRBJ2-5 | TRBD2 | TRBV5-1 | - | TGCGCCAGCCACCAATTGGGACTACGGGGAGAGACCCAGTACTTC | CASHQLGLRGETQYF
TRBJ2-3 | - | TRBV19 | - | TGTGCCAGTAGTATTGGGGAAACTAGAACAGATACGCAGTATTTT | CASSIGETRTDTQYF
TRBJ2-3 | - | TRBV2 | - | TGTGCCAGCAGGGGCACCTCCTCAGATACGCAGTATTTT | CASRGTSSDTQYF
TRBJ1-2 | TRBD1 | TRBV13 | few | TGTGCCAGCAGCCGCGGACAGGGGAACTATGGCTACACCTTC | CASSRGQGNYGYTF
TRBJ2-6 | TRBD1 | TRBV11-2 | - | TGTGCCAGCAGCGCCCCAGGGGGCTTATCTAGCTCTGGGGCCAACGTCCTGACTTTC | CASSAPGGLSSSGANVLTF
TRBJ2-7 | - | TRBV28 | - | TGTGCCAGCAGCCCCCGACAGGGAAGGCGGGGGTACTTC | CASSPRQGRRGYF
TRBJ2-5 | - | TRBV28 | few | TGTGCCAGCAGTTTTGGTGGGAGGCTTCAAGAGACCCAGTACTTC | CASSFGGRLQETQYF
TRBJ1-1 | - | TRBV14 | - | TGTGCCAGCACCCCTTACGAAGCGTACACTGAAGCTTTCTTT | CASTPYEAYTEAFF
TRBJ2-7 | TRBD2 | TRBV4-3 | - | TGCGCCAGCAGCCAAGATCAGGGTAGCGGGGACCTCTCCTACGAGCAGTACTTC | CASSQDQGSGDLSYEQYF
TRBJ1-4 | TRBD1 | TRBV30 | few | TGTGCCTGGAGTGACGGGACAGGAACTGAAAAACTGTTTTTT | CAWSDGTGTEKLFF
TRBJ2-2 | TRBD2 | TRBV15 | few | TGTGCCACCAGCAGAGATTCCGGGACGGGGGGAAACACCGGGGAGCTGTTTTTT | CATSRDSGTGGNTGELFF
TRBJ2-1 | TRBD1 | TRBV28 | - | TGTGCCAGCAGATTACAGGGGGCGGATGAGCAGTTCTTC | CASRLQGADEQFF
TRBJ2-3 | TRBD2 | TRBV27 | - | TGTGCCAGCAAGGCGCGGGAGGGTGGCACAGATACGCAGTATTTT | CASKAREGGTDTQYF
TRBJ1-2 | TRBD1 | TRBV5-1 | - | TGCGCCAGCAGCGGGGCAGGGGGAGACTATGGCTACACCTTC | CASSGAGGDYGYTF
TRBJ2-1 | - | TRBV7-3 | few | TGTGCCAGCAGCGAACAGGGTTCTGGGATAGGTGAGCAGTTCTTC | CASSEQGSGIGEQFF
TRBJ2-7 | TRBD2 | TRBV5-6 | - | TGTGCCAGCAGCGGGTTTTGGTCCCCCGGGACTAGCGGCAAGGAGCAGTACTTC | CASSGFWSPGTSGKEQYF